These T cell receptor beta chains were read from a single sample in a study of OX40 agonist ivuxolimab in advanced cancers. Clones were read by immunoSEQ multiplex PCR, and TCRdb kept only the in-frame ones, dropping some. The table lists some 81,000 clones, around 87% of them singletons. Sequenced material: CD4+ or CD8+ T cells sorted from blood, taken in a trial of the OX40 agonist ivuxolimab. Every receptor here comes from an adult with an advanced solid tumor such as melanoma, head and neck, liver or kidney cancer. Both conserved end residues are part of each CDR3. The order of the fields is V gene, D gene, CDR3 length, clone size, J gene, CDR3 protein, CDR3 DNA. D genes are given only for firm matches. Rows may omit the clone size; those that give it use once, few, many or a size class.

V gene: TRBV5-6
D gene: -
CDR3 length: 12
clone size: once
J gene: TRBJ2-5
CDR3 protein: CASSFYEETQYF
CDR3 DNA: TGTGCCAGCAGCTTTTATGAGGAGACCCAGTACTTC

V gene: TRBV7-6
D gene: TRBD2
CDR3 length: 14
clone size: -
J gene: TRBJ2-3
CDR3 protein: CASRRTSGTDTQYF
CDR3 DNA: TGTGCCAGCAGAAGGACTAGCGGCACAGATACGCAGTATTTT

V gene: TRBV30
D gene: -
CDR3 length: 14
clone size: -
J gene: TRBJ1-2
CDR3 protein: CASSRDTANYGYTF
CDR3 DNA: TGTGCCTCCTCAAGGGACACAGCTAACTATGGCTACACCTTC

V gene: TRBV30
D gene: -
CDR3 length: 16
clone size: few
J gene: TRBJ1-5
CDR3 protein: CAWERSQGIGNQPQHF
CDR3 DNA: TGTGCCTGGGAACGATCGCAGGGGATTGGCAATCAGCCCCAGCATTTT

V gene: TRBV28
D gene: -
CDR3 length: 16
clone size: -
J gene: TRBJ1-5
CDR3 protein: CASSSITPQLGQPQHF
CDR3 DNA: TGTGCCAGCAGTTCGATAACCCCACAATTGGGGCAGCCCCAGCATTTT

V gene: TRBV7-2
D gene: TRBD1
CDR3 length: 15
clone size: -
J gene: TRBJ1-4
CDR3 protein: CASSPRGSGNEKLFF
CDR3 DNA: TGTGCCAGCAGCCCCAGGGGGTCGGGGAATGAAAAACTGTTTTTT

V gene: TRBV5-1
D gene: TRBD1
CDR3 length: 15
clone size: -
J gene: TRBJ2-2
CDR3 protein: CASSLDQGAAGELFF
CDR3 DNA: TGCGCCAGCAGCTTGGACCAGGGGGCGGCCGGGGAGCTGTTTTTT

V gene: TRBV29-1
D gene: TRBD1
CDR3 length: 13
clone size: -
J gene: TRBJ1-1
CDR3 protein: CSGRGPGGTEAFF
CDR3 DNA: TGCAGCGGTAGGGGGCCCGGAGGCACTGAAGCTTTCTTT

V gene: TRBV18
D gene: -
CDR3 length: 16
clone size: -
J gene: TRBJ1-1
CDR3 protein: CASSPLPGAGDTEAFF
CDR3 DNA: TGTGCCAGCTCACCACTTCCGGGGGCGGGGGACACTGAAGCTTTCTTT

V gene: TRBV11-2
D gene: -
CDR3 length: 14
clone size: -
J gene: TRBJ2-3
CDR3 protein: CASSLGGSTDTQYF
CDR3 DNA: TGTGCCAGCAGCTTAGGGGGGAGCACAGATACGCAGTATTTT

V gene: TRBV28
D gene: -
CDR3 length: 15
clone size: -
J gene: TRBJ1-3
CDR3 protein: CASSFPRARGNTIYF
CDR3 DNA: TGTGCCAGCAGTTTCCCGAGGGCGCGTGGAAACACCATATATTTT

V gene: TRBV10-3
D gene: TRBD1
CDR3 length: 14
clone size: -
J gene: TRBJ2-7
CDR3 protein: CAISGRTGAYEQYF
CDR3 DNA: TGTGCCATCAGTGGAAGGACAGGGGCCTACGAGCAGTACTTC

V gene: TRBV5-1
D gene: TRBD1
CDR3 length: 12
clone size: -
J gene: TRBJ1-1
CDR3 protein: CASSLGGQEAFF
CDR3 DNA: TGCGCCAGCAGCTTAGGGGGACAGGAAGCTTTCTTT

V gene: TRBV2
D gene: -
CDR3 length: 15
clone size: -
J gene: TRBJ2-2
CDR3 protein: CASSASLANTGELFF
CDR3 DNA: TGTGCCAGCAGCGCTAGTCTAGCGAACACCGGGGAGCTGTTTTTT

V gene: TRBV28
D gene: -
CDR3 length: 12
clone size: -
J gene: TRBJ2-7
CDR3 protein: CASRPGTQEQYF
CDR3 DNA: TGTGCCAGCAGACCCGGGACGCAAGAGCAGTACTTC